The 6 T cell receptor beta chains below all came from one sample that was sequenced in a study of OX40 agonist ivuxolimab in advanced cancers. Sequenced by immunoSEQ multiplex PCR; TCRdb stores in-frame clones only, minus some. This table holds about 64,000 clones, roughly four fifths found once. Sequencing used CD4+ or CD8+ T cells sorted from blood, obtained in a trial of the OX40 agonist ivuxolimab. The receptors were gathered from an adult with an advanced solid tumor such as melanoma, head and neck, liver or kidney cancer.

Remarks on this clone: A read error may produce the germline difference seen at one junction end. V and J are TRBV29-1 and TRBJ1-4, with D possibly TRBD1 on 5 matching bases. The CDR3 consists of 12 residues. Germline V gives CDR1 SQVTM, CDR2 ANQGSEA. This CDR3 is CSTREPGREANF. The CDR3 nucleotides are TGCAGCACCCGAGAGCCGGGACGAGAAGCGAATTTT.

The genes are TRBV5-5 and TRBJ2-7; no clear D. The germline gives CDR1 SGHKS, CDR2 YYEKEE (reference sequence). The CDR3 contains 13 residues. V was clipped by 0 bases and J by 2 bases, with 6 bases between them. CDR3 nucleotides: TGTGCCAGCAGCTTGGCAGTTACCTACGAGCAGTACTTC. It translates to CASSLAVTYEQYF.

The chain couples TRBV4-1 to TRBJ1-2; D is ambiguous. With 3 bases removed from V and 6 bases from J, the gap between germline ends came to 11 bases. CDR1 is MGHRA and CDR2 is YSYEKL in the germline V gene. This CDR3 is built from 13 residues. The DNA for the CDR3 is TGCGCCAGCAGCCAGGAGACTAGGGATGGCTACACCTTC. Translation: CASSQETRDGYTF.

The gene calls are TRBV6-5 and TRBJ1-2; the match to TRBD1 covers 9 bases. This CDR3 contains 16 residues. V gave up 0 bases and J gave up 2 bases; unmatched junction bases: 4. CDR1 and CDR2 from the germline V gene are MNHEY and SVGAGI. In DNA form, the CDR3 reads TGTGCCAGCAGTTACTCAACCGGGACAGGGAACTATGGCTACACCTTC. It specifies CASSYSTGTGNYGYTF.

This chain links TRBV7-6 with TRBJ2-2, with TRBD1 identical over 10 bases. The V gene end was trimmed by 5 bases and the J gene end by 4 bases; junction bases not matched to a gene: 7. This CDR3 comprises 16 residues. The germline gives CDR1 SGHVS, CDR2 FNYEAQ. The CDR3 sequence is CASSIPTGGFTGELFF. Written as DNA, the CDR3 is TGTGCCAGCAGCATACCGACAGGGGGCTTCACCGGGGAGCTGTTTTTT.

This clone was picked up a small number of times. CDR3 region: CASRPPATLSGNTIYF. Written as DNA, the CDR3 is TGTGCCAGCAGACCTCCTGCCACCTTATCTGGAAACACCATATATTTT. The V gene is TRBV6-6, the J gene TRBJ1-3; D unclear. This CDR3 spans 16 amino acids. CDR1 and CDR2 from the germline V gene are MNHNY and SVGAGI (reference sequence). Trimming pared 6 bases from V and 1 base from J, leaving 16 bases between.